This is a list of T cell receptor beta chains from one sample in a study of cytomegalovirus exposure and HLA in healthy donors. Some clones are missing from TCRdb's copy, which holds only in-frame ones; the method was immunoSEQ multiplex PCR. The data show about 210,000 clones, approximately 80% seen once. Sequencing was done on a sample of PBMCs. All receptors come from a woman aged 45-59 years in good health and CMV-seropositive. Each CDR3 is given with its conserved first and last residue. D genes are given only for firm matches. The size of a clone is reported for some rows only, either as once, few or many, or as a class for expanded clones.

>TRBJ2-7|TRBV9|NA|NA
TGTGCCAGCAGCGTAGGTCCAGGGGAAATGTACGAGCAGTACTTC
CASSVGPGEMYEQYF
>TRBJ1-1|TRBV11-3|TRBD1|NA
TGTGCCAGCAGCTTCAGGGGGCGGGCTGAAGCTTTCTTT
CASSFRGRAEAFF
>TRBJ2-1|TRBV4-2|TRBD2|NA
TGTGCCAGCAGCCCACGACGGGGGGGGGCCGTCTCCTACAATGAGCAGTTCTTC
CASSPRRGGAVSYNEQFF
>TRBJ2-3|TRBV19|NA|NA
TGTGCCAGTAGTATAACATCAGCGCGGGGTACGCAGTATTTT
CASSITSARGTQYF
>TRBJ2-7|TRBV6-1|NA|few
TGTGCCAGCCTCCGACAGGCGTATTTCTCCTACGAGCAGTACTTC
CASLRQAYFSYEQYF
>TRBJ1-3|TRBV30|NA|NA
TGTGCCTGGAGTCCGGGGGCTGGAAACACCATATATTTT
CAWSPGAGNTIYF
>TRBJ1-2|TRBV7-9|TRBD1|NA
TGTGCCAGCAGCTTAATTGGACAGGCTAACTATGGCTACACCTTC
CASSLIGQANYGYTF
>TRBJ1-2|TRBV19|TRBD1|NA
TGTGCCAGTAGCAAAGCCCTTGCCAGGGGGGGCTACACCTTC
CASSKALARGGYTF
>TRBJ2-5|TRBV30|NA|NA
TGTGCCTGGAGTCCTACCCCCCCAGAGACCCAGTACTTC
CAWSPTPPETQYF
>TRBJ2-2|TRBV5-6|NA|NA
TGTGCCAGCAGCTTTGGCAGAAACACCGGGGAGCTGTTTTTT
CASSFGRNTGELFF
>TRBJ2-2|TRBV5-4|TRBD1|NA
TGTGCCAGCAGCCAGATTTTTGGACAGGCCGACACCGGGGAGCTGTTTTTT
CASSQIFGQADTGELFF
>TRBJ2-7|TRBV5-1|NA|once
TGCGCCAGCAGCTTGTTTACGAGCTCCTACGAGCAGTACTTC
CASSLFTSSYEQYF
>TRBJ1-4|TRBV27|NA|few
TGTGCCAGCAGTCCGCCCCACGGGCGGGGTGAAAAACTGTTTTTT
CASSPPHGRGEKLFF
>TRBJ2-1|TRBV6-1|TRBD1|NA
TGTGCCAGCAGACGACAGGGGTCCTCCTACAATGAGCAGTTCTTC
CASRRQGSSYNEQFF
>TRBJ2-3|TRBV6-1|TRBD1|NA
TGTGCCAGCAGTGAAAAACAGGGGGCATCAGATACGCAGTATTTT
CASSEKQGASDTQYF
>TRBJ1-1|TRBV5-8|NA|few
TGTGCCAGCAGCAGATTAGACACTGAAGCTTTCTTT
CASSRLDTEAFF
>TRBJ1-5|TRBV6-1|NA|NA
TGTGCCAGCAGTGCTGGGTTTAGCAACCAGCCCCAGCATTTT
CASSAGFSNQPQHF
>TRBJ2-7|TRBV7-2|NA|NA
TGTGCCAGCAGCCAAGGAGACAGGATCTACGAGCAGTACTTC
CASSQGDRIYEQYF
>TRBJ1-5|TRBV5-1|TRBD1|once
TGCGCCAGCAGCTTTACAGGGGGTAGCAATCAGCCCCAGCATTTT
CASSFTGGSNQPQHF
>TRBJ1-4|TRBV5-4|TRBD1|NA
TGTGCCAGCAGCTCGCCCACAGGGGAAAGGGAAAAACTGTTTTTT
CASSSPTGEREKLFF
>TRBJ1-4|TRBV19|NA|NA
TGTGCCAGTACCCAGGGAATGTTATCTAATGAAAAACTGTTTTTT
CASTQGMLSNEKLFF
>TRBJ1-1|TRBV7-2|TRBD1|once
TGTGCCAGCAGCCTGGGACAGCCGAGGAGTGAAGCTTTCTTT
CASSLGQPRSEAFF
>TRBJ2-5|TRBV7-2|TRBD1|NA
TGTGCCAGCAGCCCGACAGGGGACCTCTTCCAAGAGACCCAGTACTTC
CASSPTGDLFQETQYF
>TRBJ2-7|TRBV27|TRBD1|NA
TGTGCCAGCAGTCCAACCCCGGGACAGGGCGCCTACGAGCAGTACTTC
CASSPTPGQGAYEQYF
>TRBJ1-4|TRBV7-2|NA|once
TGTGCCAGCAGCTCCTATGAAAAACTGTTTTTT
CASSSYEKLFF
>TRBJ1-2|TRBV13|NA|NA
TGTGCCGGCTCTCCCAGCTATGGCTACACCTTC
CAGSPSYGYTF
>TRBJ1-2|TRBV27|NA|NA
TGTGCCAGCAGTTCGAATCGGGTCCTTTATGGCTACACCTTC
CASSSNRVLYGYTF
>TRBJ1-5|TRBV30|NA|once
TGTGCCTGGAGGGGCAGGGGTAATCAGCCCCAGCATTTT
CAWRGRGNQPQHF
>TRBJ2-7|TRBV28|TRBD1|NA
TGTGCCAGCAGTTGGGACAGGTCTTACGAGCAGTACTTC
CASSWDRSYEQYF
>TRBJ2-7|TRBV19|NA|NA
TGTGCCAGTAGTATTATGGGCCTAGCTAACTACGAGCAGTACTTC
CASSIMGLANYEQYF
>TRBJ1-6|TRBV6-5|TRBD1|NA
TGTGCCAGCAGTTCCGGGACAGTTAATTCACCCCTCCACTTT
CASSSGTVNSPLHF
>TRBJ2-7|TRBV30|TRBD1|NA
TGTGCCTGGAGTGGGGGGGACAGGGGGACATACGAGCAGTACTTC
CAWSGGDRGTYEQYF
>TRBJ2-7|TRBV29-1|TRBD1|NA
TGCAGCGTTGGGCGGTATGCACAGGGGTACGAGCAGTACTTC
CSVGRYAQGYEQYF
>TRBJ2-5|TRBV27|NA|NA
TGTGCCAGCCCAGTACAGGGTTTGGTAGAGACCCAGTACTTC
CASPVQGLVETQYF
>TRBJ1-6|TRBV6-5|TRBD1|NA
TGTGCCAGTGGGGACAGCTATAATTCACCCCTCCACTTT
CASGDSYNSPLHF
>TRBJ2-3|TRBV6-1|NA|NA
TGTGCCAGCAGTGATTCGGCGGGGGCCCTGATTCTCGATACGCAGTATTTT
CASSDSAGALILDTQYF
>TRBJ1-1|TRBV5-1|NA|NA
TGCGCCAGCAGCGACGCGGGAAGCACTGAAGCTTTCTTT
CASSDAGSTEAFF
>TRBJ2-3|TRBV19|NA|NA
TGTGCCAGTAGTATGCTAGCACGCACAGATACGCAGTATTTT
CASSMLARTDTQYF
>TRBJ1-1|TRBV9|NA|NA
TGTGCCAGCAGTGCGGGGGGGCGGGGGAACACTGAAGCTTTCTTT
CASSAGGRGNTEAFF
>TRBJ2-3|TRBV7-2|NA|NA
TGTGCCAGCAGCTTACGGCCGCGGAAAGATACGCAGTATTTT
CASSLRPRKDTQYF
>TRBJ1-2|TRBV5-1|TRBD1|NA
TGCGCCAGCAGCCCTACCACGGACAGGAGCGACTATGGCTACACCTTC
CASSPTTDRSDYGYTF
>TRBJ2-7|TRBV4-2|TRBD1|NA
TGTGCCAGCAGCCAGGACAGGGGGCGCCTAGTGCAGTACTTC
CASSQDRGRLVQYF
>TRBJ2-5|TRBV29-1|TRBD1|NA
TGCAGCTTCCGGGACAGGGGAAGGGAGACCCAGTACTTC
CSFRDRGRETQYF